The 30 T cell receptor beta chains below all came from one sample that was sequenced in a study of T-cell reconstitution after alpha-beta-depleted transplantation in children. Unique molecular identifiers were used to barcode this TCRbeta library. TCRdb reprocessed the PCR reads with MiXCR, giving one entry per CDR3 protein. This sample has approximately 1,000,000 distinct CDR3 sequences; about 29% occur once, and the top ten carry roughly 28%. This specimen was PBMCs, mostly from graft donor cells, taken 360 days after TCRalphabeta/CD19-depleted stem cell transplant. These receptors all come from a boy under two years old who had a stem cell transplant for SCID, so the T cells may come from the graft donor.

The chain carries TRBV6-1 and TRBJ1-4, with D maybe TRBD1 (5 bases). V lost 6 bases, J lost 8 bases, and 16 bases lay in between. Germline-derived CDR1 and CDR2 are MNHNS and SASEGT. The CDR3 is made up of 14 amino acids. Here the CDR3 reads CASRRGGAGEKLFF. CDR3 DNA: TGTGCCAGCAGGAGGGGAGGGGCGGGCGAAAAACTGTTTTTT.

This clonotype has a handful of counts. The chain is built from TRBV7-9 and TRBJ2-6; tentatively, D is TRBD1 (6 bases). CDR3 length: 17 residues. Germline V lookup: CDR1 SEHNR, CDR2 FQNEAQ (reference sequence). Trimming pared 5 bases from V and 0 bases from J, leaving 14 bases between. The CDR3 sequence is CASSRLGGISGANVLTF. The CDR3 nucleotides are TGTGCCAGCAGCCGATTAGGGGGTATCTCTGGGGCCAACGTCCTGACTTTC.

The chain joins TRBV4-2 to TRBJ1-2; 8 positions agree with TRBD1. CDR3 length equals 16 residues. Germline V CDR1 and CDR2: LGHNA, YNFKEQ. After removal of 3 bases from V and 2 bases from J, the junction contained 8 bases not matched to a gene. The CDR3, as DNA: TGTGCCAGCAGCCAGGGCGACCACAGGGGGAACTATGGCTACACCTTC. Translation gives CASSQGDHRGNYGYTF.

The V call is TRBV20-1, the J call TRBJ2-3, with D hard to call. CDR1 and CDR2 from the germline V gene are DFQATT and SNEGSKA (reference sequence). The ends were cut back, 1 base at V and 1 base at J, with 6 bases in the middle. There are 13 residues in the CDR3. CDR3 DNA sequence: TGCAGTGCTAGAGGGCCCCGCACAGATACGCAGTATTTT. Translating it yields CSARGPRTDTQYF.

This chain connects TRBV20-1 to TRBJ2-1, with unresolved D. Trimming took off 3 bases at V and 0 bases at J, with 9 bases between the two ends. Germline CDR1 reads DFQATT; CDR2 reads SNEGSKA (reference sequence). The CDR3 sequence is 14 residues long. Here the CDR3 reads CSARALHSYNEQFF. CDR3 nucleotides: TGCAGTGCTAGGGCACTACACTCCTACAATGAGCAGTTCTTC.

The genes are TRBV12-3 or TRBV12-4 and TRBJ2-5; TRBD2 matches at 8 bases. The CDR3 consists of 15 residues. The V and J ends lost 5 bases and 3 bases, in that order; junction bases with no gene match: 8. CDR3: CASSPRVAGKETQYF. The CDR3 DNA is TGTGCCAGCAGTCCCCGAGTAGCGGGGAAAGAGACCCAGTACTTC.

The chain links TRBV6-2 or TRBV6-3 to TRBJ1-5, with a possible D match to TRBD1 (6 bases). Trimming removed 7 bases from V and 7 bases from J, with 14 bases in between. Germline V lookup: CDR1 MNHEY, CDR2 SVGEGT. This CDR3 is 13 amino acids long. CDR3 DNA sequence: TGTGCCAGCAAAACAGGGATGTCCCAGCCCCAGCATTTT. It specifies CASKTGMSQPQHF.

This clonotype was observed a handful of times. This chain's CDR3 is CASSFGRGTRTDTQYF. The CDR3 DNA sequence: TGCGCCAGCAGCTTTGGTCGGGGGACAAGAACAGATACGCAGTATTTT. This chain connects TRBV5-1 to TRBJ2-3; either TRBD1 or TRBD2 may supply D (6 bases each). Germline V gene lookup returns CDR1 SGHRS and CDR2 YFSETQ. The CDR3 totals 16 residues. V was cut by 2 bases and J by 3 bases, with 16 bases left in between.

This clonotype has more than one count but fewer than ten. V and J are TRBV29-1 and TRBJ2-3, with D perhaps being TRBD1 or TRBD2 (5 bases each). This CDR3 has 18 amino acids. The germline V gene has CDR1 SQVTM and CDR2 ANQGSEA. Trimming left V 1 base short and J 0 bases short, with 20 bases between. The CDR3 loop reads CSVEATLWGKASTDTQYF. The CDR3 DNA reads as TGCAGCGTTGAAGCGACCCTGTGGGGGAAAGCTAGCACAGATACGCAGTATTTT.

The table lists this clonotype with a few counts. This chain connects TRBV20-1 to TRBJ2-5; a weak D match, TRBD2 (5 bases). Trimming took off 1 base at V and 5 bases at J, with 17 bases between the two ends. The CDR3 is 15 amino acids. Germline V lookup: CDR1 DFQATT, CDR2 SNEGSKA (reference sequence). CDR3 loop: CSARGPGGFYETQYF. CDR3 DNA: TGCAGTGCTAGAGGGCCAGGAGGCTTTTATGAGACCCAGTACTTC.

Comments on this clonotype: A read error may explain this, as a much larger clone is one base away. The CDR3 DNA reads TGCAGTCCCCAGCGGGGTAGCACAGATACGCAGTATTTT. Amino acids: CSPQRGSTDTQYF. This chain uses TRBV20-1 with TRBJ2-3; 7 bases map to TRBD2. V was pared by 8 bases and J by 0 bases, with 5 bases of the junction left unmatched. Per the germline V gene, CDR1 is DFQATT and CDR2 is SNEGSKA (reference sequence). This CDR3 is built from 13 residues.

This clonotype occurred a few times. V and J are TRBV3-1 and TRBJ2-7; TRBD1 matches 7 bases. The CDR3 extends over 15 amino acids. Germline loops: CDR1 LGHDT, CDR2 YNNKEL (reference sequence). V shed 2 bases, J shed 5 bases, and the junction held 9 bases outside the gene matches. In DNA, the CDR3 is TGTGCCAGCAGCCAACGGATTGACAGGGCCCACGAGCAGTACTTC. Its protein is CASSQRIDRAHEQYF.

Concerning this clonotype: A much more abundant neighbour one base away suggests this may be a read error. This chain connects TRBV2 to TRBJ2-7; D not resolved. This CDR3 region has 10 residues. V lost 6 bases, J lost 3 bases, and 3 bases lay in between. Germline CDR1 reads SNHLY; CDR2 reads FYNNEI. The CDR3 DNA is TGTGCCAGCAGAATCTACGAGCAGTACTTC. It specifies CASRIYEQYF.

This sequence joins TRBV4-1 and TRBJ1-4; possibly TRBD1 for D (5 bases). There are 16 residues in the CDR3. Trimming took off 0 bases at V and 6 bases at J, with 14 bases between the two ends. CDR1 is MGHRA and CDR2 is YSYEKL in the germline V gene. The chain's CDR3 is CASSQDYGTGDEKLFF. The DNA for the CDR3 is TGCGCCAGCAGCCAAGATTACGGGACTGGGGATGAAAAACTGTTTTTT.

This chain connects TRBV20-1 to TRBJ2-2, with a weak D call TRBD1 (6 bases). The CDR3 contains 15 residues. The V gene lost 5 bases and the J gene lost 3 bases, with 16 bases spanning the gap. The germline V gene encodes CDR1 DFQATT and CDR2 SNEGSKA (reference sequence). CDR3 coding DNA: TGCAGTGCTTCACGTGGGGGCTGGGACACCGGGGAGCTGTTTTTT. It specifies CSASRGGWDTGELFF.

There are a few counts of this clonotype. This chain uses TRBV20-1 with TRBJ2-7; 7 bases map to TRBD1. The V and J ends lost 5 bases and 4 bases, in that order; junction bases with no gene match: 14. This CDR3 is 15 amino acids long. The germline CDR1 and CDR2 sequences are DFQATT and SNEGSKA (reference sequence). CDR3 sequence: CSASSYDRDGYEQYF. The CDR3 DNA is TGCAGTGCTTCGAGTTACGACAGGGACGGTTACGAGCAGTACTTC.

A few counts support this clonotype. V usage is TRBV6-5 and J usage is TRBJ2-4, with 12 bases matching TRBD1. The CDR3 is 19 amino acids. V shed 0 bases, J shed 15 bases, and the junction held 21 bases outside the gene matches. Germline V gene data show CDR1 as MNHEY and CDR2 as SVGAGI. The CDR3 sequence: CASSYSRKGRGQGAGGLYF. The DNA for the CDR3 is TGTGCCAGCAGTTACTCCCGTAAAGGCCGGGGACAGGGGGCGGGAGGGCTGTACTTC.

The chain combines TRBV7-9 with TRBJ2-3, with no clear D. Per germline, CDR1 SEHNR and CDR2 FQNEAQ (reference sequence). V was pared by 5 bases and J by 2 bases, with 20 bases between. CDR3 length: 17 residues. The CDR3 nucleotides are TGTGCCAGCAGCCCTTCGACATTGACCCATCTCACAGATACGCAGTATTTT. It yields the protein CASSPSTLTHLTDTQYF.

The CDR3 spells CASSDWASTDTQYF. CDR3 DNA: TGTGCCAGCAGTGATTGGGCAAGCACAGATACGCAGTATTTT. The chain has TRBV2 and TRBJ2-3; D uncertain. V lost 3 bases and J lost 0, with 7 bases in between. The germline V gene has CDR1 SNHLY and CDR2 FYNNEI. The CDR3 has 14 amino acids.

This clonotype has only a few counts. Here the CDR3 DNA reads TGTGCCAGCAGTTCCCCCTTCGACAGAGTAGTAGGATACGAGCAGTACTTC. It codes for CASSSPFDRVVGYEQYF. This chain connects TRBV28 to TRBJ2-7; maybe TRBD1 (5 bases). Trimming stripped 4 bases from V and 4 bases from J, with 23 bases between. CDR1 is MDHEN and CDR2 is SYDVKM in the germline V gene. The CDR3 totals 17 residues.

The rearrangement uses TRBV5-1 and TRBJ1-4; D is unclear. Trimming cost V 4 bases and J 7 bases, with 17 bases left between them. The CDR3 spans 15 residues. CDR1 SGHRS and CDR2 YFSETQ come from the germline V gene. CDR3 residues: CASSPRSSAGEKLFF. DNA for the CDR3: TGCGCCAGCAGCCCGCGGTCTAGCGCCGGTGAAAAACTGTTTTTT.

The V call is TRBV27, the J call TRBJ2-1; 7 bases agree with TRBD1. The germline gives CDR1 MNHEY, CDR2 SMNVEV (reference sequence). The CDR3 is made up of 13 amino acids. The junction had 7 bases not matched to a gene; V was cut back by 7 bases and J by 7 bases. CDR3 bases: TGTGCCAGCAAATACAGGGGATCGAATGAGCAGTTCTTC. Translating gives CASKYRGSNEQFF.

The chain carries TRBV7-9 and TRBJ2-1; TRBD2 is a possible D gene (5 bases). The V and J ends lost 2 bases and 4 bases respectively, with 12 bases between them. CDR3 length: 15 amino acids. Germline CDR1 is SEHNR and CDR2 is FQNEAQ (reference sequence). The CDR3 sequence: CASSLPLAEYNEQFF. CDR3 bases: TGTGCCAGCAGCTTACCCCTAGCTGAATACAATGAGCAGTTCTTC.

The DNA of the CDR3 is TGTGCCAGCAGCTCGAGATCGGGGGAGCAGTACTTC. It is translated as CASSSRSGEQYF. The chain uses TRBV11-1 and TRBJ2-7; D perhaps matches TRBD2 (5 bases). V was cut by 4 bases and J by 7 bases, with 11 bases left in between. This CDR3 is built from 12 residues. CDR1 is SGHAT and CDR2 is FQDESV in the germline V gene (reference sequence).

This clonotype has a handful of counts. CDR3 in amino acids: CATSGSTGPEDEKLFF. The CDR3 region has the DNA TGTGCCACCAGTGGCTCCACAGGCCCTGAGGATGAAAAACTGTTTTTT. This chain connects TRBV24-1 to TRBJ1-4, with D possibly TRBD1 on 5 matching bases. CDR1 is KGHDR and CDR2 is SFDVKD in the germline V gene. V lost 5 bases to trimming and J lost 6 bases, with 18 bases between them. This CDR3 comprises 16 residues.

The chain recombines TRBV28 with TRBJ2-7; a possible D gene is TRBD1 (6 bases). V lost 6 bases, J lost 2 bases, and 17 bases lay in between. The CDR3 runs 15 residues. Per germline, CDR1 MDHEN and CDR2 SYDVKM. CDR3: CASRIHNRVPYEQYF. The CDR3 coding sequence is TGTGCCAGCAGAATACACAACAGGGTACCCTACGAGCAGTACTTC.

This clonotype was counted only a few times. The gene calls are TRBV29-1 and TRBJ1-3; no reliable D call. The CDR3 runs 15 residues. V gave up 0 bases and J gave up 1 base, with 10 bases separating them. Germline V lookup: CDR1 SQVTM, CDR2 ANQGSEA. DNA of the CDR3: TGCAGCGTTGAAGATCCGAGGAGTTCTGGAAACACCATATATTTT. Its translation: CSVEDPRSSGNTIYF.

This clonotype was detected only a few times. The J gene is TRBJ1-2, the V gene TRBV29-1; D is undetermined. This CDR3 spans 13 amino acids. CDR1 and CDR2 from the germline V gene are SQVTM and ANQGSEA. The V gene lost 3 bases and the J gene lost 2 bases, with 10 bases spanning the gap. CDR3 residues: CSVEETANYGYTF. Written as DNA, the CDR3 is TGCAGCGTTGAGGAGACGGCAAACTATGGCTACACCTTC.

Only a few counts were recorded for this clonotype. The V gene is TRBV28, the J gene TRBJ1-2; D unclear. The CDR3 is 16 amino acids. Germline lookup yields CDR1 MDHEN and CDR2 SYDVKM. The V and J ends lost 4 bases and 1 base respectively, with 16 bases between them. In DNA form, the CDR3 reads TGTGCCAGCAGTTCCCCCTCCGGGGAGGTTAACTATGGCTACACCTTC. Protein product: CASSSPSGEVNYGYTF.

This clonotype was seen just once. V is TRBV20-1 and J is TRBJ2-2; tentatively, D is TRBD2 (5 bases). Per germline, CDR1 DFQATT and CDR2 SNEGSKA (reference sequence). Trimming took 3 bases from V and 1 from J, leaving 9 bases between them. The CDR3 length is 14 residues. The CDR3 here is CSASDGKNTGELFF. The CDR3 region has the DNA TGCAGTGCTAGCGACGGGAAGAACACCGGGGAGCTGTTTTTT.